This T cell receptor (beta chain) was captured in a study of T-cell reconstitution after alpha-beta-depleted transplantation in children. Germline V lookup: CDR1 LGHNA, CDR2 YNFKEQ. This CDR3 contains 19 residues. Trimming pared 2 bases from V and 4 bases from J, leaving 24 bases between. Library preparation (for TCRbeta) was performed with unique molecular identifiers. TCRdb redid the calling of the PCR reads with MiXCR, one entry per CDR3 protein. The sample records over 400,000 distinct CDR3 sequences, roughly an eighth being singletons. The TCR was taken from a human donor who donated a stem cell graft to a child with combined immunodeficiency. The sequencing used PBMCs from the stem cell graft donor, collected from the stem cell graft. The chain has TRBV4-2 and TRBJ2-1; D not certain. This chain's CDR3 is CASSQTPKQTPLGYNEQFF. The CDR3 DNA follows: TGTGCCAGCAGCCAAACACCGAAACAGACCCCCTTGGGTTACAATGAGCAGTTCTTC.